The subject of this entry is one TCR beta chain. Its cognate antigen has yet to be identified. Per-base quality was not reported, and no clone a single base away is much larger than it. Libraries were built with the immunoSEQ multiplex PCR assay. A mixture of 60 forward primers for TCR Vbeta segments and 13 reverse primers for TCR Jbeta segments was used in the multiplex PCR. Amplification of the CDR3 region of rearranged TCR beta genes was performed with a multiplex PCR assay on genomic DNA. On the Illumina HiSeq System, the amplified TCR beta libraries were sequenced as 87-base-pair reads. The source study handled its data this way. Across the roughly 640 repertoires, a later analysis counted roughly 77 million unique TCR beta chains, around 11 million of which were shared by at least two donors. Raw reads were error-corrected and collapsed into unique sequences by a nearest-neighbor algorithm in which closely related sequences were merged to remove PCR and sequencing errors. CDR3 sequences were aligned to IMGT reference sequences to assign V, D and J gene segments. Each retained sequence needed at least a six-nucleotide match to both a V gene segment and a J gene segment. A rearrangement was called productive if the CDR3 had no stop codons and remained in frame with V and J, and every other rearrangement was called non-productive. Following IMGT convention, CDR3 was defined as the stretch from the second conserved V-encoded cysteine up to the conserved J-encoded phenylalanine. In an earlier analysis of some 550 of the donors, sequences lacking an unambiguous match to a single V gene segment were excluded. An earlier analysis of under 750 of the donors called V segments functional above 56.7% productive rearrangements and segregating when the between-donor standard deviation exceeded 5%. To diagnose cytomegalovirus status from the catalog of TCR beta chain sequences, a statistical classification framework was built. V and J gene assignment, in a later analysis, came from comparing TCR nucleotide sequences with IMGT/GENE-DB human TR gene sequences. Using the TCRdist pipeline, a later analysis assigned CDR3 sequences along with most-parsimonious VDJ recombination scenarios. In a later analysis, each TCR beta chain was defined by its CDR3 amino acid sequence together with its V-gene family, and reads without a unique V-gene family were excluded. In a later analysis, some 600 highly shared, low-generation-probability nucleotide sequences were removed to address suspected cross-contamination and a sequencing artifact. In a later analysis, a clonal expansion index was calculated for each public chain from normalized within-repertoire ranks of inferred template counts. In a later analysis, generation probabilities were computed with a VDJ recombination model fitted to out-of-frame rearrangements, and the resulting probabilities were checked against IGoR. Hypergeometric tests were used in a later analysis to score TCR-TCR, TCR-HLA and TCR-CMV co-occurrence, with a repertoire-size bias correction applied to the TCR pairs. In a later analysis, false discovery rates were estimated by permuting HLA or CMV assignments 20 times. In a later analysis, co-occurring TCRs were grouped using DBSCAN, and TCRdist sequence similarity was added for clustering within HLA-allele-positive subsets. For co-occurrence clustering, repertoires with fewer than 30,000 or more than 120,000 public chains were excluded, along with four to six repertoires with anomalous nucleotide sharing. The table was pulled from immuneACCESS by TCRdb, which kept in-frame rearrangements only. Such tables lose some clones; where checked, under half of the loss comes from unresolved V genes, and the rest has no known cause. Clonal size and the V and J genes are those of that table, whereas D and trimming came from the DNA. In all, the sample holds about 140,000 clones, and about four fifths of those were seen once. The top ten hold approximately 2.3% of the sample.

The cohort consisted of 670 or so healthy bone marrow donors. All cohort members were sampled while nominally healthy, although unrecorded immune exposures were likely present. The donor was CMV seronegative and belonged to the group of 380 or so seronegative cohort members. Each donor provided a peripheral blood sample, and peripheral blood mononuclear cells were used for TCR beta sequencing. Genomic DNA was extracted from the blood cell samples with the Qiagen DNeasy Blood Extraction Kit. The data derive from a study of cytomegalovirus exposure and HLA in healthy donors (dated by TCRdb to between 2016 and 2019). In the study overall: An earlier analysis of 587 of the donors reported about 260 Gb of sequence data and 100 million to 120 million unique TCR beta sequences obtained from around 190 million T cells. Approximately 300 gigabases of sequencing data and around 85 million unique TCR sequences made up an early release that covered over 550 HLA-typed donors. Of the 350 to 450 genotyped donors, approximately 80% fell in the genetic ancestry cluster associated with self-reported Caucasian donors. The study was designed to test whether signatures of past pathogen exposure could be identified by cataloging public T cell receptors. The T cell repertoires of 550 to 850 subjects were profiled by immunosequencing and related to cytomegalovirus serostatus. A separate validation cohort of roughly 130 different subjects was used in addition to the 666-subject first cohort. High-throughput TCR immunosequencing, statistical association of individual TCRs with disease status, and machine learning were combined to predict cytomegalovirus infection status. To study patterns of TCR occurrence, a later analysis re-analyzed previously published TCR beta repertoires from around 670 donors and added high-resolution HLA genotyping. Rather than drawing on any new phenotypic data, the later analysis identified candidate immune exposures from TCR beta sequences and the way those sequences occurred across donors. An earlier analysis of roughly 580 of the donors used high-throughput TCR beta sequencing to judge whether each TCR beta V gene segment behaved as functional or pseudogenic. Alongside the repertoire data, information on donor age, sex, ethnicity and CMV serostatus was compiled. A later genetic analysis took genome-wide SNP genotypes for 398 of the 666 donors and used that subset as a discovery cohort. Every discovery cohort repertoire had been produced on one sequencing platform. HLA typing included class I and class II loci at four-digit resolution. Typing coverage varied by locus: roughly 620-640 donors for A, B, C, DRB1 and DQB1; roughly 510 for DQA1; more than 600 for DPA1; 450 to 480 for DPB1. Several DR-DQ haplotypes were handled as single units for association and clustering, since linkage in the cohort was strong. On average, roughly 250,000 unique TCR beta nucleotide sequences were sequenced per donor among 398 genotyped donors of the cohort, with around 19% of those sequences being non-productive. Results and caveats for the whole study, not just this receptor: In a later analysis, HLA-associated TCR beta chains were found to be more clonally expanded and to have lower generation probabilities than equally common non-associated chains. A later analysis associated about 16,000 TCR beta sequences with specific HLA alleles at a false discovery rate of 0.05. A further reported finding was that TCR beta sequences accurately predicted the HLA-A and HLA-B alleles for most subjects in the first cohort. For the cohort, immune exposure information was limited to CMV serostatus. A total of about 180 TCR beta chains were listed by the study as associated with cytomegalovirus. The sequencing pipeline was judged likely to have produced a cluster of highly shared sequence variants as a technical artifact. When HLA alleles, especially DR and DQ, strongly co-occurred, attributing TCR associations to individual alleles was difficult. In a later genetic analysis, a missense DCLRE1C variant was associated with V-gene and J-gene trimming of TCR beta chains, and the association was replicated in an independent cohort. In an earlier analysis of 587 of the donors, most TCR beta V segments were observed in productive rearrangements about 87% or about 30% of the time, broadly matching IMGT annotations. In vitro tests confirmed that three of the cytomegalovirus-associated TCR beta chains recognize cytomegalovirus antigens. Correlated functional status among segregating V segments might be attributable to linkage disequilibrium, but an unknown experimental factor could not be ruled out. Presence/absence analyses assumed roughly uniform sequencing depth across donors, an assumption that may not hold. According to a later analysis, parvovirus B19, influenza, CMV and Epstein-Barr virus appeared linked to several top co-occurrence clusters. While some public TCRs were present in many individuals, most TCR sequences turned up only very rarely across donors. This cohort had only TCR beta chains sequenced, and the lack of alpha or paired-chain data limited which features could be detected. Because counts were too low, under 20 rarely observed V segments, including chromosome 9 orphons, were left out of the earlier analysis of 587 of the donors. HLA typing was unavailable for some donors at each locus, so association tests used only the typed subset. In a later analysis, the rate of TCR association differed among HLA loci, with DRB1 alleles having the most associated TCRs and HLA-C alleles having the fewest. Cytomegalovirus status was reported to be diagnosed by the classifier with high specificity and sensitivity in both the original and validation cohorts. In a later analysis, most CMV-associated TCR beta chains were found to appear HLA-restricted, with HLA associations seemingly driven largely by CMV exposure. It was suggested by the authors that the approach could potentially be generalized to other disease states and immunological phenotypes. In a later genetic analysis, fewer N-insertions in productive TCRs were reported among donors in an Asian-associated ancestry cluster than the 666-donor mean. Because the 87-base-pair reads could not distinguish some IMGT-functional V segments, including TRBV6-2 and TRBV6-3, those segments were excluded.

V and J are trimmed by 4 bases and 2 bases, and the gene matches miss 6 bases of the junction. From its cysteine to its phenylalanine, the CDR3 spans 16 amino acids. Of the read, only the CDR3 DNA is kept; its 48 bases are in frame from base 1. CDR1 and CDR2 are read off the germline V gene as SGHTS and YDEGEE. This TCR was recovered from a man aged 25 to 45 in good health and CMV-seronegative. Specimen: PBMCs. The chain uses TRBV5-8 and TRBJ1-5, with TRBD1 identical over 10 junction bases. The CDR3 in this case is CASSDRGRVGNQPQHF. The nucleotide sequence is TGTGCCAGCAGCGACAGGGGGCGCGTTGGCAATCAGCCCCAGCATTTT.